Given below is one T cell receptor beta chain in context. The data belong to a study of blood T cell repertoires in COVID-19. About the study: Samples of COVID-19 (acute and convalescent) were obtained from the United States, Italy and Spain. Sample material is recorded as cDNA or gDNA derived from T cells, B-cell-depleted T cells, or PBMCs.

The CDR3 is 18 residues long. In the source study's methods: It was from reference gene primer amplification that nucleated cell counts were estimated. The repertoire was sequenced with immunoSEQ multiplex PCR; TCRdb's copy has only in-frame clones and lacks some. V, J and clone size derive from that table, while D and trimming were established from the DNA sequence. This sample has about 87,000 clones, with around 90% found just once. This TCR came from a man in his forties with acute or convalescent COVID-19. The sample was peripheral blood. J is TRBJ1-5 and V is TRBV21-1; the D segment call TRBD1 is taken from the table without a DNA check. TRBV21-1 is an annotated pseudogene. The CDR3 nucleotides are TGTGCCAGCAGCAAAGTCGGCGCGACAGGGCTCTTAAATCAGCCCCAGCATTTT. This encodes CASSKVGATGLLNQPQHF.